This T cell receptor beta chain was captured in a study of T cells in Graves' hyperthyroidism and ophthalmopathy. This clonotype was seen many times. Amplified TCR beta CDR3 regions came from RNA transcripts. Researchers ran a first-round RT-PCR on the TCR CDR3 using the HTBI primer set. TCRdb fed the multiplex PCR reads into MiXCR, producing one record per CDR3 protein. The top ten clones hold about 49% of a sample with 490,000 or so distinct CDR3 sequences, 22% of them seen once. Thyroid ultrasound, orbital computed tomography, clinical symptoms, and serum thyroxine and TRAb underpinned diagnoses. Source material: blood. This TCR was recovered from a woman aged 70-85 years with Graves' ophthalmopathy.

For the CDR3, the DNA is TGTGCCAGCTTGGACAGCACTGAAGCTTTCTTT. Translation: CASLDSTEAFF. The chain links TRBV28 to TRBJ1-1, with D perhaps TRBD1 (6 bases). The length of the CDR3 is 11 residues. The V gene lost 8 bases and the J gene lost 4 bases, with 8 bases spanning the gap. Germline CDR1 is MDHEN and CDR2 is SYDVKM. The full variable domain, its missing parts supplied by reference TRBV28 and TRBJ1-1, is DVKVTQSSRYLVKRTGEKVFLECVQDMDHENMFWYRQDPGLGLRLIYFSYDVKMKEKGDIPEGYSVSREKKERFSLILESASTNQTSMYLCASLDSTEAFFGQGTRLTVV.